This TCR beta chain comes out of a study of shared clonotypes between healthy human individuals (dated by TCRdb to 2020 to 2021). Broadly, across the study: A few men and a couple of women, aged 18 to 49 years, made up the cohort. Per donor, three plates each were used for CD4 naive and CD4 memory, two for CD8 naive, and one for CD8 memory. Leukapheresis yielded between about 0.9 and 9.5 billion PBMCs per donor. To increase sequencing depth and limit assay-specific biases, TCR repertoire library preparation and sequencing were carried out by different laboratories using diverse techniques. To estimate repertoire size and how much clonotype sharing occurs between individuals, the study deeply sequenced the blood TCR repertoires of several healthy adults. The paper's findings and limits, for the study overall: Sampling was limited to blood, and TCR repertoires in tissue likely differ from TCR repertoires in blood. Rarefaction of sorted-subset datasets indicated incomplete sequencing despite the large sequencing depth. Pairwise subsampling led to the expectation that sequencing depth would affect the degree of clonotype sharing among donors. Compared with non-shared clonotypes, clonotypes shared by all four sorted-subset donors had higher generation probabilities. Approximately 5% of naive CD4, 3.5% of naive CD8, 2% to 2.5% of memory CD4, and 0.35% to 0.5% of memory CD8 clonotypes were shared across several donors. Because the study included only a small number of donors, the genetic and exposure-history diversity represented was limited. Naive subsets generally had larger estimated clonotype richness than memory subsets.

Using the deep immunoSEQ assay, TCR CDR3 regions were amplified from genomic DNA by multiplex PCR. Extracted genomic DNA from each cell subset was spread evenly across all wells of several immunoSEQ 96-well plates, with each plate serving as a replicate. Each replicate PCR for sorted subsets received about 0.2 ug genomic DNA, equal to some 32,000 T cell genomes. The purified libraries were quantified using a Qubit 3.0 fluorometer, sized with a Bioanalyzer 2100, and then quantified again using the KAPA Library Quantification kit. Every immunoSEQ 96-well plate was sequenced on a separate single-read 150-cycle Illumina NextSeq 550 flow cell. As for how the authors treated the data: Because the immunoSEQ output included only junctional sequences and no quality scores, the filtering could not be the same as the filtering used for full-length reads. To assign V/J genes and CDR3, sequences were annotated against IMGT germline references using PyIR, a Python wrapper for IgBLAST v1.9. Reads with weak V/J assignments (E-value above 1e-6), missing CDR3, stop codons, out-of-frame junctions, or ambiguous translated residues were removed. V3J clonotypes were defined as sequences sharing an identical inferred V gene, J gene, and CDR3 amino acid sequence. Percentage overlap between repertoires was calculated by dividing the number of shared unique clonotypes by the size of the smaller repertoire. Richness of each repertoire was evaluated using RTK rarefaction, the Chao1 estimator, and Recon v2.1 estimates of unobserved clonotypes. OLGA was used to compute generation probabilities for all TCRbeta clonotypes that the gDNA method yielded from a handful of donors. TCRdb stores this immuneACCESS table with in-frame sequences only. Part of the clones is absent; in the studies checked, under half of the shortfall reflects unresolved V genes, and no reason is known for the rest. The V and J calls and clone size were taken over from that table, and D and trimming were inferred from the DNA. Across this sample there are about 2.4 million clones, with 80% to 95% seen only once. The top ten clonotypes cover around 0.4% of the sample.

Healthy HIV-negative adults with no recently reported acute infections or vaccinations were included as donors. Every donor was a Caucasian adult living in Nashville, Tennessee, USA. CD4+ T cells were enriched through magnetic negative selection, after which naive cells were positively selected on CD45RA and the remaining negative fraction served as the memory subset. Blood was collected by leukapheresis, and PBMCs were isolated by Ficoll-Histopaque density gradient centrifugation and then cryopreserved in liquid nitrogen vapor phase. Purity and quantity of every magnetically sorted T cell population were checked by analytical flow cytometry. Genomic DNA was isolated from each sorted fraction and quantified by UV absorbance on a Nanodrop 2000c. CDR1 and CDR2 are read off the germline V gene as MDHEN and SYDVKM. Taken from cysteine to phenylalanine, the CDR3 has 16 residues. Only the CDR3 DNA stays, 48 bases, in frame from base 1. Between the V and J ends, shortened by 8 bases and 0 bases respectively, the junction contains 18 bases.

In regard to this clone: Its antigen target is currently unknown. One base away there is no much larger clone; base qualities are not given.

Sample: naive CD4+ T cells from PBMCs. The cell subset or site label, as the study defines it: CD45RA+ positively selected. Rearrangement joined TRBV28 to TRBJ2-3; TRBD2 is possibly the D segment (7 matching bases). The TCR originated in a man between 18 and 29 years old in good health. Some clones in this sample may be carry-over from other donors' samples. In nucleotides, the sequence is TGTGCCAGCGCGGGGGCAGACTTACTAAGCACAGATACGCAGTATTTT. It is translated as CASAGADLLSTDTQYF.